This T cell receptor beta chain was retrieved from a study of T cell responses to AZD1222 COVID-19 vaccine (dated by TCRdb to about 2021). Some background on the complete study: Because spike-specific TCR depth and breadth did not differ between the two schedules, AZD1222 recipients who got a second dose at roughly 4 weeks were pooled with those who got a second dose at roughly 12 weeks. Trial participants were enrolled by age into 18-55, 56-69 and 70-plus year subgroups, with approximately 150, 28 and 58 TCR-sequenced participants respectively. A total of about 240 trial participants underwent TCR sequencing, of whom nearly 210 received two doses of AZD1222 and approximately 25 received two doses of the MenACWY control vaccine.

The germline V gene supplies CDR1 MDHEN and CDR2 SYDVKM. The CDR3, from cysteine to phenylalanine, totals 13 residues. Only the CDR3 DNA stays, 39 bases, in frame from base 1. Trimming removed 6 bases from V and 4 bases from J, leaving 12 bases between the germline ends. The research as a whole found: In the small 56-69-year group, the increase in depth fell short of significance, most likely because of low power. After two AZD1222 doses, spike-specific TCR breadth and depth were significantly higher than at day 0 and than in MenACWY recipients. Participants were mostly white British, with more females than males. The authors suggested clonal diversity may have been underestimated. Conclusions about previously exposed vaccinees were limited because only a handful of AZD1222 recipients were SARS-CoV-2 seropositive at baseline. Epitopes outside the regions mutated in the B.1.351 and B.1.1.7 variants were reportedly recognized by nearly half of the unique spike-specific TCRs. The vaccine-associated CD4 TCRs covered the entire spike protein, and the dominant responses fell in regions 160-218 and 743-854. Because no day 14 peak-response samples were available, repertoires were characterized only after the peak T cell response.

The time point label for this specimen denotes: baseline before first vaccination. Vaccinee samples were obtained from the UK trials COV001 and COV002, which included a single-blind randomized controlled phase 2/3 trial of AZD1222 (ChAdOx1 nCoV-19) in healthy adults. For TCRbeta chain sequencing, PBMC samples were collected from trial participants at day 0 and at day 28 after the second dose. The CDR3 regions of human TCRbeta chains were subjected to immunosequencing. The paper's processing steps were these. TCRs in the repertoires were matched against a reference library of SARS-CoV-2-specific TCRs that had been generated with the MIRA antigen-specificity platform. Breadth was defined as the fraction of unique TCRs that were SARS-CoV-2-associated. Depth was defined as the fraction of total T cells that were SARS-CoV-2-associated. Using the MIRA data, each spike-specific TCR was assigned both to the spike region to which the TCR was reactive and to a CD4 or CD8 class. Log10-transformed breadth and depth values were compared by one-way ANOVA with Sidak's multiple comparisons tests. Held by TCRdb, this immuneACCESS table contains in-frame sequences only and omits some clones. Under half of the omission traces to an unresolved V gene where checked; the cause of the rest is unknown. V and J calls and clone size come straight from that table; D and trimming were deduced from the DNA. The sample has roughly 150,000 clones on record, 90% of them singletons. The ten largest clones take up approximately 1.8% of the sample.

On this clone: The antigen this receptor binds is unknown. There are no base qualities to consult, and no much larger clone falls within one base.

This material consisted of peripheral blood, taken on day 0 of AZD1222 vaccination. The source is an adult in good health. The chain is encoded by TRBV28 joined to TRBJ1-2; TRBD1 is possibly the D segment (6 matching bases). CDR3 sequence: CASRKTGIYGYTF. The sequence in DNA is TGTGCCAGCAGGAAAACAGGGATCTATGGCTACACCTTC.